Presented here are 7 T cell receptor beta chains from one specimen sequenced in a study of Graves' ophthalmopathy and Graves' hyperthyroidism (dated by TCRdb to the late 2010s). Data came from an Illumina HiSeq 2000. For repertoire sequencing, the TCR beta CDR3 regions were amplified from RNA transcripts. HTBI primers and the Qiagen OneStep RT-PCR kit were used in a first-round RT-PCR, which was followed by a second-round multiplex PCR, size selection and purification. Starting from the raw public reads, TCRdb applied fastp trimming at Q25, assembled clones with MiXCR and retained in-frame beta chains. Rows with a matching CDR3 protein are joined into one entry that keeps the most common DNA and genes. The sample includes hundreds of thousands of distinct CDR3 sequences, with roughly 39% observed a single time. More than 2.5% of the sample is taken by the ten largest. The sample comprised peripheral blood. Every receptor here comes from an adult man with Graves' ophthalmopathy.

A single count supports this clonotype. This chain links TRBV7-9 with TRBJ2-5; TRBD1 matches at 9 bases. With 5 bases clipped from V and 5 bases from J, the junction kept 6 bases outside the gene matches. The V gene's germline CDR1 is SEHNR and CDR2 FQNEAQ (reference sequence). The CDR3 consists of 14 residues. The CDR3 sequence: CASSEGQGTETQYF. The CDR3 DNA reads TGTGCCAGCAGCGAGGGACAGGGAACGGAGACCCAGTACTTC.

This clonotype was observed at least ten times. The rearrangement uses TRBV6-6 and TRBJ1-6; D gene uncertain. Between the trimmed V and J ends, which lost 0 bases and 7 bases, there was a span of 13 bases. CDR3 length: 16 amino acids. The germline CDR1 and CDR2 sequences are MNHNY and SVGAGI (reference sequence). CDR3 bases: TGTGCCAGCAGTTACTCTCGGACCTCAAACAATTCACCCCTCCACTTT. This translates into CASSYSRTSNNSPLHF.

The chain has TRBV6-6 and TRBJ1-1; no clear D. Germline loops: CDR1 MNHNY, CDR2 SVGAGI (reference sequence). Trimming removed 8 bases from V and 0 bases from J, with 13 bases in between. This CDR3 contains 14 residues. DNA for the CDR3: TGTGCCAGCGTTATAAGGGTAATGAACACTGAAGCTTTCTTT. Translation: CASVIRVMNTEAFF.

The chain carries TRBV7-8 and TRBJ1-4; possible D gene TRBD1, 5 bases. V lost 6 bases to trimming and J lost 7 bases, with 15 bases between them. Germline loops: CDR1 SGHVS, CDR2 FQNEAQ. The CDR3 runs 14 residues. The CDR3 bases are TGTGCCAGCAGTTTATCGGAGCAGGGTGAAAAACTGTTTTTT. Its translation: CASSLSEQGEKLFF.

The V gene is TRBV24-1, the J gene TRBJ2-7; D possibly corresponds to TRBD2 (6 bases). The V and J ends lost 3 bases and 1 base respectively, with 9 bases between them. This CDR3 is built from 14 residues. CDR1 and CDR2 (germline): KGHDR, SFDVKD. The CDR3: CATSDRGTSYEQYF. The CDR3 DNA follows: TGTGCCACCAGTGATCGCGGGACGTCCTACGAGCAGTACTTC.

The sample holds many counts of this clonotype. The chain uses TRBV7-2 and TRBJ2-7; unclear D gene. Germline lookup yields CDR1 SGHTA and CDR2 FQGNSA. The CDR3 runs to 12 residues. Trimming shortened V by 1 base and J by 2 bases, and 3 bases separated the two germline ends. CDR3 coding DNA: TGTGCCAGCAGCTTAGAGGCCTACGAGCAGTACTTC. Translated, it gives CASSLEAYEQYF.

This clonotype was detected ten times or more. The chain uses TRBV5-1 and TRBJ2-7; D may be TRBD1 or TRBD2 (5 bases each). Trimming stripped 4 bases from V and 3 bases from J, with 11 bases between. This CDR3 is built from 13 residues. Germline V gene sequence: CDR1 SGHRS, CDR2 YFSETQ. Here the CDR3 reads CASSHRDGYEQYF. In nucleotides, the CDR3 is TGCGCCAGCAGCCACCGGGACGGCTACGAGCAGTACTTC.